This record concerns one T cell receptor (beta chain) sequence. The data were obtained in a study of control samples from healthy donors and cancer patients. The CDR3 has 16 residues. Germline V gives CDR1 MNHNY, CDR2 SVGAGI (reference sequence). V was trimmed by 10 bases and J by 4 bases, leaving 25 bases between them. Generated by immunoSEQ multiplex PCR, the TCRdb table keeps only in-frame clones and is missing some. The data show over 10,000 clones, 85% to 95% seen once. Sequenced: PBMCs. This receptor was identified in an older man with lung cancer. This chain connects TRBV6-6 to TRBJ1-2; D may be TRBD1 (5 bases). CDR3 bases: TGTGCCATCCGATCTGGGGGGGGGTGGCCTGTCTATGGCTACACCTTC. This codes for CAIRSGGGWPVYGYTF.